The present T cell receptor (beta chain) was sequenced within a study of OX40 agonist ivuxolimab in advanced cancers. Overall study: At 0.01 to 10 mg/kg, ivuxolimab was administered intravenously to patients every 2 weeks. Enrolled patients in dose escalation had cancers that were hepatocellular carcinoma, melanoma, renal cell or head and neck cancer.

This clone was seen more than once but under ten times. Sequencing was performed with immunoSEQ multiplex PCR; in TCRdb, only in-frame clones are kept and a portion is missing. Found here are 65,000 to 90,000 clones, about 91% of them singletons; the top ten hold over 2%. This TCR was sampled from an adult with an advanced solid tumor such as melanoma, head and neck, liver or kidney cancer. The starting material was CD4+ or CD8+ T cells sorted from blood, obtained in a trial of the OX40 agonist ivuxolimab.

CDR3 sequence: CASSWSTGTSGNTIYF. The CDR3 DNA sequence: TGTGCCAGCAGTTGGTCGACAGGCACCTCTGGAAACACCATATATTTT. The rearrangement links TRBV6-6 to TRBJ1-3; D might be TRBD1 (6 bases). V was shortened by 4 bases and J by 0 bases, with 13 bases between the two germline ends. This CDR3 comprises 16 residues. Germline loops: CDR1 MNHNY, CDR2 SVGAGI (reference sequence).